This T cell receptor beta chain was captured by sequencing in a study of blood T cell repertoires in COVID-19. Study in general: Researchers got acute and convalescent COVID-19 samples from the United States, Italy and Spain.

The junction had 7 bases not matched to a gene; V was cut back by 3 bases and J by 6 bases. The CDR3 contains 14 residues. Germline assignment: CDR1 SGDLS and CDR2 YYNGEE. Grouping used clinical history reported by participants in a survey and questionnaire. The table came from immunoSEQ multiplex PCR; TCRdb's copy has only in-frame clones and leaves some out. The sample lists around 450,000 clones, approximately 86% seen once, with approximately 0.7% in the top ten. This clone appeared a single time. The chain is built from TRBV9 and TRBJ1-2, with 8 bases lining up with TRBD1. Sequenced input: PBMCs or T cells enriched from blood (not recorded which). The TCR originated in a woman under 30 who had recovered from COVID-19. CDR3 sequence (DNA): TGTGCCAGCAGCGCCCAAACAGGGGGAAATGGCTACACCTTC. The encoded protein is CASSAQTGGNGYTF.